This T cell receptor (beta chain) was sequenced for a study of T cell clones after liver transplantation. About the study: TCRbeta sequencing after a pre-transplant mixed lymphocyte reaction identified graft-donor-reactive clones, later tracked in post-transplant blood. Without induction therapy, subjects received standard immunosuppression until 12-24 months post-transplant. Draws occurred before transplant, before withdrawal, and after complete or failed withdrawal.

Using immunoSEQ multiplex PCR, the repertoire was profiled, and TCRdb retains in-frame clones only, with some absent. The repertoire holds some 9,500 clones, over 55% seen once, with roughly a fifth in the top ten. Whole-study results and caveats: Circulating graft-donor-reactive CD4 TCRbeta sequences fell significantly post-transplant in most of the 8 subjects.

CDR3 length: 13 residues. CDR1 is MDHEN, CDR2 SYDVKM, per germline. V trimming: 4 bases; J trimming: 7 bases; junction bases outside the gene matches: 1. Regarding this clone: The antigen is unknown.

The source was CD8+ T cells from blood, collected at the roughly 16-month timepoint. The chain recombines TRBV28 with TRBJ1-2; TRBD1 agrees at 12 bases. The receptor's source is a human patient who received a liver transplant. These T cells may partly come from the graft donor. The CDR3 nucleotides are TGTGCCAGCAGTTCGGGACAGGGGGCTGGCTACACCTTC. This gives the protein CASSSGQGAGYTF.